The 13 T cell receptor beta chains given below trace back to one sample, sequenced in a study of blood T cell repertoires in COVID-19. The protocol was immunoSEQ multiplex PCR, while the TCRdb copy is restricted to in-frame clones and leaves out a portion. This sample has around 300,000 clones; roughly 89% occur once, and the top ten carry about a tenth. Sequenced: PBMCs or T cells enriched from blood (not recorded which). Receptors were obtained from a woman in her 30s who had recovered from COVID-19.

In its sample, this clone was seen once. The J gene is TRBJ1-1, the V gene TRBV5-1, with TRBD1 matching 9 bases. V shed 3 bases, J shed 4 bases, and the junction held 13 bases outside the gene matches. This CDR3 is 17 amino acids long. Germline lookup yields CDR1 SGHRS and CDR2 YFSETQ. As DNA, the CDR3 is TGCGCCAGCAGCTCATCCGGGACAGGGATTTTGAGCACTGAAGCTTTCTTT. Amino acids: CASSSSGTGILSTEAFF.

V gene TRBV27 combines with J gene TRBJ1-1; possible D gene TRBD1, 5 bases. Germline V gives CDR1 MNHEY, CDR2 SMNVEV (reference sequence). This CDR3 comprises 12 residues. Trimming stripped 5 bases from V and 7 bases from J, with 11 bases between. CDR3 bases: TGTGCCAGCAGTCCCGACAGCCATGAAGCTTTCTTT. This sequence encodes CASSPDSHEAFF.

This chain joins TRBV28 and TRBJ1-1; a possible D gene is TRBD1 (6 bases). The CDR3 is made up of 10 amino acids. CDR1 is MDHEN, CDR2 SYDVKM, per germline. V was cut by 7 bases and J by 8 bases, with 8 bases left in between. Here the CDR3 DNA reads TGTGCCAGCATCGACAGGGAAGCTTTCTTT. Encoded protein: CASIDREAFF.

The rearrangement uses TRBV29-1 and TRBJ1-1, with D perhaps TRBD1 (6 bases). Trimming stripped 6 bases from V and 4 bases from J, with 15 bases between. Germline CDR1 and CDR2: SQVTM and ANQGSEA. The CDR3 totals 13 residues. The CDR3 loop is CSVGDMVSTEAFF. For the CDR3, the DNA is TGCAGCGTAGGGGACATGGTAAGCACTGAAGCTTTCTTT. Full variable domain (outside the CDR3, taken from reference TRBV29-1 and TRBJ1-1): SAVISQKPSRDICQRGTSLTIQCQVDSQVTMMFWYRQQPGQSLTLIATANQGSEATYESGFVIDKFPISRPNLTFSTLTVSNMSPEDSSIYLCSVGDMVSTEAFFGQGTRLTVV.

The chain combines TRBV28 with TRBJ2-1, with TRBD1 matching over 9 bases. The germline V gene has CDR1 MDHEN and CDR2 SYDVKM. This CDR3 is built from 15 residues. V shed 6 bases, J shed 8 bases, and the junction held 11 bases outside the gene matches. CDR3 region: CASRPGQGRDDEQFF. CDR3 bases: TGTGCCAGCAGGCCAGGACAGGGGCGCGACGATGAGCAGTTCTTC. The whole variable domain, filled in from reference TRBV28 and TRBJ2-1, reads DVKVTQSSRYLVKRTGEKVFLECVQDMDHENMFWYRQDPGLGLRLIYFSYDVKMKEKGDIPEGYSVSREKKERFSLILESASTNQTSMYLCASRPGQGRDDEQFFGPGTRLTVL.

The chain carries TRBV7-9 and TRBJ2-3; TRBD2 agrees at 9 bases. Looked up from germline, CDR1 is SEHNR and CDR2 is FQNEAQ (reference sequence). V lost 5 bases to trimming and J lost 3 bases; unmatched junction nucleotides: 9. This CDR3 spans 16 amino acids. The CDR3 protein is CASSPPSGERTDTQYF. CDR3 in DNA: TGTGCCAGCAGCCCGCCTAGCGGGGAAAGGACAGATACGCAGTATTTT.

CDR3 protein: CASSLGTLHNQPQHF. The CDR3 region has the DNA TGTGCCAGCAGCTTAGGGACACTCCACAATCAGCCCCAGCATTTT. V and J are TRBV7-9 and TRBJ1-5; the D gene is possibly TRBD1 (5 bases). V shed 1 base and J shed 3 bases, with 10 bases lying between them. The germline V gene has CDR1 SEHNR and CDR2 FQNEAQ (reference sequence). The CDR3 is 15 amino acids.

The V and J genes are TRBV19 and TRBJ2-7, with a tentative D call TRBD2 (6 bases). Germline assignment: CDR1 LNHDA and CDR2 SQIVND (reference sequence). The CDR3 runs to 13 residues. V shed 5 bases and J shed 1 base, with 9 bases lying between them. CDR3 sequence (DNA): TGTGCCAGTAGTCCGGGGGTTTCCTACGAGCAGTACTTC. It specifies CASSPGVSYEQYF.

This clone was seen only once. The V and J genes are TRBV27 and TRBJ1-5, with 9 bases lining up with TRBD1. Germline assignment: CDR1 MNHEY and CDR2 SMNVEV (reference sequence). Germline trimming cut 8 bases from V and 0 bases from J; bases unmatched to any gene: 17. The CDR3 is 19 residues long. CDR3: CASRPIGTGPPYSNQPQHF. CDR3 nucleotide sequence: TGTGCCAGCCGCCCGATCGGGACAGGGCCCCCTTATAGCAATCAGCCCCAGCATTTT.

The V call is TRBV7-9, the J call TRBJ2-2; 8 bases agree with TRBD2. This CDR3 has 15 amino acids. The J segment lost 1 base and the V segment lost 5 bases, leaving 3 bases of the junction unmatched. Germline CDR1 and CDR2: SEHNR and FQNEAQ (reference sequence). CDR3 DNA sequence: TGTGCCAGCAGCCTGACTAGCGAGAACACCGGGGAGCTGTTTTTT. This codes for CASSLTSENTGELFF.

V usage is TRBV7-2 and J usage is TRBJ1-2; 7 bases agree with TRBD1. V was clipped by 7 bases and J by 8 bases; unmatched bases: 13. Germline CDR1 and CDR2: SGHTA and FQGNSA. The CDR3 length is 14 residues. The CDR3 spells CASTPNRGLSGYTF. The CDR3 DNA is TGTGCCAGCACCCCGAACAGGGGTTTGAGCGGCTACACCTTC.

V and J are TRBV6-1 and TRBJ2-4; tentatively, D is TRBD1 (5 bases). This CDR3 spans 14 amino acids. V was clipped by 2 bases and J by 3 bases, with 8 bases between them. Germline V gives CDR1 MNHNS, CDR2 SASEGT. As DNA, the CDR3 is TGTGCCAGCAGTGAACAGGGAAGCAAAAACATTCAGTACTTC. This sequence encodes CASSEQGSKNIQYF.

The chain joins TRBV6-5 to TRBJ2-1; TRBD2 matches 8 bases. Germline CDR1 and CDR2: MNHEY and SVGAGI. V trimming: 2 bases; J trimming: 3 bases; junction bases outside the gene matches: 3. The CDR3 is 15 amino acids. In DNA, the CDR3 is TGTGCCAGCAGTTACAGCGGGGGCCTCTACAATGAGCAGTTCTTC. Its translation: CASSYSGGLYNEQFF.